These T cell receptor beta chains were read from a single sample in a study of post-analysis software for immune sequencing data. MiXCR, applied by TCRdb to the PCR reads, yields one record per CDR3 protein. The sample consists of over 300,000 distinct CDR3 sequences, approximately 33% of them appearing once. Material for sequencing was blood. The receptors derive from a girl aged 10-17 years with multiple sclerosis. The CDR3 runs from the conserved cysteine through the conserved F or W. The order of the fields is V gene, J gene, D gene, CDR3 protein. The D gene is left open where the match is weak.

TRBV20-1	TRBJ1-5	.	CSASAGNSNQPQHF
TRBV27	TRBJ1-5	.	CASSLWGSRNQPQHF
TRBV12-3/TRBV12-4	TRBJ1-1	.	CASSSVNTEDTEAFF
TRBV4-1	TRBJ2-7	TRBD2	CASSQNSGGYEQYF
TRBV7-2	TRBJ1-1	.	CASSWRGVWTEAFF
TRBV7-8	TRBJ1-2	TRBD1	CASSSRTGDGYTF
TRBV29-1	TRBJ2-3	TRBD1	CSVLGGGTGGEDTQYF
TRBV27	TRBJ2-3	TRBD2	CASSSGLAGGLHTQYF
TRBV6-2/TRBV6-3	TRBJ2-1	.	CASSYSNYEQFF
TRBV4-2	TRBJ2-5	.	CASSPGKETQYF
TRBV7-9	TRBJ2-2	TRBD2	CASGSGLAGGELFF
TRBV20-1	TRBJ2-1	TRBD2	CSARSGGAYNEQFF
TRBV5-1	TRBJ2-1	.	CASSLEVLPSSYNEQFF
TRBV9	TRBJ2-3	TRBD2	CASSVGRASGAASTDTQYF
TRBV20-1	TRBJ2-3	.	CSAREATDTQYF
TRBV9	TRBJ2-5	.	CASSVGDLEGGRRETQYF
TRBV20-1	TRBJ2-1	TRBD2	CSARDGRTSANEQFF
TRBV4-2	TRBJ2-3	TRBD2	CASSQDKSGGLYTQYF
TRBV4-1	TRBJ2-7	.	CASSQVDLGLTTGEQYF
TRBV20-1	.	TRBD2	CSARGLAGGPYEQYF
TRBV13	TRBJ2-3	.	CASSSNQRTTDTQYF
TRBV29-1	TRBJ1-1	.	CSVEDPGQEAFF
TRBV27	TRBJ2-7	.	CASSLKGYSSYEQYF
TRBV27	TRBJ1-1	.	CASSVDTFMNTEAFF
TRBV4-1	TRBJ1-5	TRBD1	CASRPTGTSQPQHF
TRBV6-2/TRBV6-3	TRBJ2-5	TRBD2	CASSYSKAGSETQYF
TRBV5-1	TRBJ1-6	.	CASSPLRTGDSPLHF
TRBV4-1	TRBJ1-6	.	CASSPTPTDNSPLHF
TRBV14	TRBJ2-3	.	CASSQEQGRTDTQYF
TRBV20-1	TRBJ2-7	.	CSAFFPTALSYEQYF
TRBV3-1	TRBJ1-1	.	CASSGGHTEAFF
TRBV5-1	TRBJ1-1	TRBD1	CASSTTSGGNTEAFF
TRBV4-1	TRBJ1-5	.	CASSQGDSFQINQPQHF
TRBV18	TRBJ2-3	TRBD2	CASSPREGIKRDTQYF
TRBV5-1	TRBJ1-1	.	CASSLVSGVSTEAFF
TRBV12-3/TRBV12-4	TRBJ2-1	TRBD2	CASRALAGKRNEQFF
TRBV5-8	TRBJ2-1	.	CASRRDPGIYNEQFF
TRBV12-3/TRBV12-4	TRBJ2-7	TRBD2	CASSLGPSGAEYGQYF
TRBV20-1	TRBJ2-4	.	CSAPDRAKNIQYF
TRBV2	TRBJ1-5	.	CASSEALRGGDQPQHF
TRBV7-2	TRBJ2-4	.	CASSPLRGPPTAKNIQYF
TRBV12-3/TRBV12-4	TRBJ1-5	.	CASNPLYSNQPQHF
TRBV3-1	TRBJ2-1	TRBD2	CASSQESSRGGSYNEQFF
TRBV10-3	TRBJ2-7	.	CAINEWEGYEQYF
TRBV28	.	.	CASSFSSTRETQFF
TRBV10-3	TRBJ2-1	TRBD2	CAISESGGGTASYNEQFF
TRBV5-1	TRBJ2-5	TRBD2	CASSFPGLATETQYF
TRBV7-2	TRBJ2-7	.	CASNPSGTGGGYEQYF
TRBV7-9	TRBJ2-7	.	CASSLAPLEQYF
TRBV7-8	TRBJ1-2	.	CASSPNRDYGYTF
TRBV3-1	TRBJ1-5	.	CASSQGTEQPQHF
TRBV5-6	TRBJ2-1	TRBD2	CASSQLPGTSGDWGSYNEQFF